The rows below give T cell receptor beta chains drawn from one sample of a study of OX40 agonist ivuxolimab in advanced cancers. Libraries were prepared by immunoSEQ multiplex PCR; TCRdb keeps only in-frame clonotypes and omits some of them. The data contain over 55,000 clones, 91% of them singletons. Sequencing was performed on CD4+ or CD8+ T cells sorted from blood, taken in a trial of the OX40 agonist ivuxolimab. The source of these receptors is an adult with an advanced solid tumor such as melanoma, head and neck, liver or kidney cancer. Both conserved end residues are part of each CDR3. The D gene is left open where the match is weak.

d_gene	j_gene	v_gene	CDR3aa	CDR3nt
.	TRBJ2-3	TRBV5-1	CASSPSRAGVDYTQYF	TGCGCCAGCAGCCCATCTAGGGCGGGCGTAGACTATACGCAGTATTTT
TRBD2	TRBJ2-1	TRBV27	CASSLSKSRLAGVRYNEQFF	TGTGCCAGCAGTTTATCGAAATCCCGACTAGCGGGGGTCCGCTACAATGAGCAGTTCTTC
.	TRBJ1-1	TRBV7-2	CASSPLNTEAFF	TGTGCCAGCTCCCCCCTGAACACTGAAGCTTTCTTT
TRBD1	TRBJ1-2	TRBV28	CASSPPPGQDLYGYTF	TGTGCCAGCAGTCCACCCCCGGGACAGGATCTCTATGGCTACACCTTC
.	TRBJ1-2	TRBV7-9	CASSLAGIDDYGYTF	TGTGCCAGCAGCTTAGCAGGGATCGATGACTATGGCTACACCTTC
.	TRBJ2-3	TRBV4-1	CASSQEYRVGTDTQYF	TGCGCCAGCAGCCAAGAATACAGGGTGGGGACAGATACGCAGTATTTT
.	TRBJ1-2	TRBV21-1	CASSGVVGDLSF	TGTGCCAGCAGCGGGGTAGTAGGGGACCTGAGCTTC
TRBD1	TRBJ2-5	TRBV5-1	CASSFGQGFQETQYF	TGCGCCAGCAGCTTTGGACAGGGGTTCCAAGAGACCCAGTACTTC
TRBD1	TRBJ2-2	TRBV10-3	CAISEPDRGLTGELFF	TGTGCCATCAGTGAGCCGGACAGGGGGCTAACCGGGGAGCTGTTTTTT
TRBD2	TRBJ2-5	TRBV4-1	CASSQFGTSGRSGSETQYF	TGCGCCAGCAGCCAATTTGGGACTAGCGGGAGGTCGGGTTCTGAGACCCAGTACTTC
TRBD2	TRBJ2-2	TRBV10-3	CAISDPGLAGLKPNTGELFF	TGTGCCATCAGTGATCCGGGACTAGCGGGGCTAAAACCGAACACCGGGGAGCTGTTTTTT
TRBD2	TRBJ2-5	TRBV27	CASSFGEGETQYF	TGTGCCAGCAGTTTCGGGGAGGGGGAGACCCAGTACTTC
TRBD1	TRBJ2-3	TRBV7-8	CASSPVDRGDTQYF	TGTGCCAGCAGCCCCGTTGACAGGGGAGATACGCAGTATTTT